Listed below are T cell receptor beta chains from one sample, sequenced in a study of blood T cell repertoires in COVID-19. Method: immunoSEQ multiplex PCR; TCRdb's copy keeps in-frame clones and lacks some. Of around 160,000 clones in the sample, approximately 90% are singletons; the top ten hold around 2.1%. Material for sequencing was peripheral blood. These receptors came from a man between 18 and 29 years old with acute or convalescent COVID-19. Each CDR3 is given with its conserved first and last residue. Each record gives: D gene, J gene, V gene, clone size, CDR3 DNA, CDR3 protein. The D gene is left open where the match is weak. Only some rows state a clone size, as once, few, many or a class for expanded clones.

- | TRBJ1-2 | TRBV11-2 | - | TGTGCCAGCAGCTTACGGACTGGACGGTTTAACTATGGCTACACCTTC | CASSLRTGRFNYGYTF
- | TRBJ2-1 | TRBV19 | few | TGTGCCAGTAGTATAATGGATGCAGGCGAGCAGTTCTTC | CASSIMDAGEQFF
- | TRBJ1-1 | TRBV11-2 | - | TGTGCCAGCAGCCCACAGGTGAGGACTGAAGCTTTCTTT | CASSPQVRTEAFF
TRBD1 | TRBJ1-1 | TRBV6-1 | - | TGTGCCAGCAGTGAAGCGAATAATCCAGGGGGCTTAACTGAAGCTTTCTTT | CASSEANNPGGLTEAFF
- | TRBJ2-3 | TRBV9 | - | TGTGCCAGCAGCGTATCAACAGATACGCAGTATTTT | CASSVSTDTQYF
TRBD1 | TRBJ1-1 | TRBV5-5 | - | TGTGCCAGCAGCCGTCGGACAGGGAAGAACACTGAAGCTTTCTTT | CASSRRTGKNTEAFF
- | TRBJ2-2 | TRBV5-5 | - | TGTGCCAGCAGCTTGATGGCGGGGCGGAACACCGGGGAGCTGTTTTTT | CASSLMAGRNTGELFF
TRBD1 | TRBJ2-7 | TRBV11-2 | - | TGTGCCAGCAGCTTAAGGGACAGGGGGAGGGAGCAGTACTTC | CASSLRDRGREQYF
TRBD1 | TRBJ2-4 | TRBV27 | - | TGTGCCAGCAGCTGGACAGGGGAGAACATTCAGTACTTC | CASSWTGENIQYF
TRBD1 | TRBJ1-2 | TRBV5-1 | - | TGCGCCAGCAGCTTGTTCCAGGGGGCGTCAGGGGGCTACACCTTC | CASSLFQGASGGYTF
- | TRBJ2-3 | TRBV29-1 | - | TGCAGCGTTGTTCGGGGTGCTAGCACAGATACGCAGTATTTT | CSVVRGASTDTQYF
TRBD1 | TRBJ2-5 | TRBV5-1 | - | TGCGCCAGCAGCTTACGGGACAGATTAATACAAGAGACCCAGTACTTC | CASSLRDRLIQETQYF
- | TRBJ1-2 | TRBV5-1 | once | TGCGCCAGCAGCCCCGGTCGGGGGGAGGCTAACTATGGCTACACCTTC | CASSPGRGEANYGYTF
TRBD1 | TRBJ1-3 | TRBV11-2 | - | TGTGCCAGCAGCCGTGGACAGGAGAGTCGAAACACCATATATTTT | CASSRGQESRNTIYF
- | TRBJ1-1 | TRBV6-5 | - | TGTGCCAGCTATGAGACAGGGAACACTGAAGCTTTCTTT | CASYETGNTEAFF
TRBD2 | TRBJ2-6 | TRBV3-1/TRBV3-2 | - | TGTGCCAGCAGCCAAGATCCTCTAGCGGGAGTTGCTGGGGCCAACGTCCTGACTTTC | CASSQDPLAGVAGANVLTF
- | TRBJ2-7 | TRBV7-9 | - | TGTGCCAGCAGCTCCCCCGGGACGGGAGTGGTTGAGCAGTACTTC | CASSSPGTGVVEQYF
- | TRBJ1-2 | TRBV7-9 | - | TGTGCCAGCAGCTTGGCCGTCGACAGGGGCTACACCTTC | CASSLAVDRGYTF
TRBD1 | TRBJ1-4 | TRBV28 | - | TGTGCCAGCAGTTTAGGGGGACAGAAGAATGAAAAACTGTTTTTT | CASSLGGQKNEKLFF
- | TRBJ2-7 | TRBV6-5 | - | TGTGCCAGCAGTTACTCTACCGGGAGTAGTGCTTACGAGCAGTACTTC | CASSYSTGSSAYEQYF